The rows below give T cell receptor beta chains drawn from one sample of a study of shared clonotypes between healthy human individuals. The data were produced by immunoSEQ multiplex PCR, yet TCRdb's version contains in-frame clones alone and is incomplete. The sample shows 950,000 to 1,100,000 clones, more than 75% of them seen only once. The material sequenced was memory CD4+ T cells from PBMCs. Source of these receptors: a man aged 18 to 35 in good health. Some clones in this sample may be carry-over from other donors' samples. Each CDR3 is given with its conserved first and last residue.

>TRBV9|TRBJ2-2
CASSVAASGRWSTGELFF
>TRBV2|TRBJ2-2
CASLLGRLNTGELFF
>TRBV28|TRBJ1-5
CASKQGGEPQHF
>TRBV7-2|TRBJ2-7
CASSPIAGGLREQYF
>TRBV10-3|TRBJ2-3
CAIGGGITDTQYF
>TRBV28|TRBJ1-5
CASRTIRINQPQHF
>TRBV5-1|TRBJ2-3
CASSLAAGADTQYF
>TRBV7-2|TRBJ2-6
CGSGLDSGANVLTF
>TRBV5-6|TRBJ2-2
CASSYLGTNTGELFF
>TRBV7-3|TRBJ2-5
CASSTQGARETQYF
>TRBV4-2|TRBJ2-3
CASSPPGRLSTDTQYF
>TRBV5-1|TRBJ2-1
CASSIGTSRLYEQFF
>TRBV5-4|TRBJ2-2
CASSSLAGGPAGELFF
>TRBV7-2|TRBJ2-1
CASSLALGQGVFNEQFF
>TRBV27|TRBJ2-7
CASSLELAASYEQYF
>TRBV6-6|TRBJ2-3
CASSPRGSVTDTQYF
>TRBV10-3|TRBJ2-3
CAISVGRERADTQYF
>TRBV19|TRBJ2-1
CASSISAYNEQFF
>TRBV7-2|TRBJ2-3
CASSLASSGKGLDTQYF
>TRBV5-1|TRBJ2-2
CASSPRASGQNTGELFF
>TRBV18|TRBJ1-2
CASSNSQGFGYGYTF
>TRBV28|TRBJ2-1
CASSSENYNEQFF
>TRBV5-6|TRBJ2-1
CASSPGTNLGLAYNEQFF
>TRBV18|TRBJ2-1
CASSPPSRNNEQFF
>TRBV19|TRBJ2-3
CASRPQGVRDTQYF
>TRBV6-6|TRBJ1-2
CASNLGGAGDIYGYTF
>TRBV9|TRBJ2-7
CASSVSWGGRNFLEQYF
>TRBV7-9|TRBJ2-7
CASSPPPGDYEQYF
>TRBV28|TRBJ1-2
CASSQQVYHGYTF
>TRBV28|TRBJ1-1
CASSHRLGAMNTEAFF
>TRBV5-4|TRBJ2-5
CASSPVAGPQETQYF
>TRBV5-1|TRBJ2-1
CASSLDRGNNEQFF
>TRBV5-4|TRBJ2-1
CASMAGGRNEQFF
>TRBV5-4|TRBJ1-2
CASSVTGAANYGYTF
>TRBV6-1|TRBJ2-3
CASSDFRTQYF
>TRBV28|TRBJ1-1
CASSLLAGGLIGTEAFF
>TRBV29-1|TRBJ1-2
CSVARTYGYTF
>TRBV2|TRBJ2-7
CASSEDLLAGGSSYEQYF
>TRBV2|TRBJ2-5
CASRTGTGGRETQYF
>TRBV18|TRBJ2-5
CASSRTGNEETQYF
>TRBV28|TRBJ1-4
CASKGGEKLFF
>TRBV5-1|TRBJ2-3
CASSYSGRSGDTQYF
>TRBV28|TRBJ2-1
CASSQQGVSSYNEQFF
>TRBV28|TRBJ2-4
CASSPPYDLGGGKNIQYF
>TRBV9|TRBJ2-3
CASSVGVSRFGDTQYF
>TRBV5-1|TRBJ2-3
CASSLATSLDTDTQYF
>TRBV7-9|TRBJ1-5
CASSLQWNQPQHF
>TRBV7-2|TRBJ1-5
CASSPAGGRSNQPQHF
>TRBV4-1|TRBJ2-2
CASSQVARRTGELFF
>TRBV4-2|TRBJ1-2
CASSKADSIVYGYTF
>TRBV28|TRBJ2-1
CASSGGLGYNEQFF
>TRBV5-1|TRBJ1-1
CASSFTGGSTEAFF
>TRBV5-1|TRBJ2-5
CASSPDSQETQYF
>TRBV7-3|TRBJ2-3
CASSSQPSSTDTQYF